The present T cell receptor beta chain was sequenced within a study of graft-versus-host responses after intestinal transplantation. Overall study context: In this cohort, recipients had multivisceral, liver-intestinal, or isolated intestinal transplants. Notes on the study in general: Early post-transplant HvG declines tracked with peak circulating GvH clone levels. Allografts from individuals with graft-donor T cell macrochimerism displayed high graft-versus-host to host-versus-graft clonal ratios. Detection of GvH clones occurred in recipient marrow, and some had their first appearance in ileum or blood.

This clone was counted only a few times. Its matching antigen is unknown. CDR1 is LGHNT and CDR2 is FRNRAP in the germline V gene. The V end lost 3 bases, the J end lost 4 bases, and 4 bases lay between the germline ends. CDR3 length: 11 amino acids. Clones were read by immunoSEQ multiplex PCR, and TCRdb kept only the in-frame ones, dropping some. The sample consists of over 15,000 clones, approximately 80% of them appearing once. The origin of this receptor is a human patient who received an intestinal transplant, so some T cells may come from the graft donor. Specimen: PBMCs, collected 14 days after transplant. The chain couples TRBV12-5 to TRBJ2-7; D is undetermined. CDR3: CASGFRYEQYF. CDR3 sequence (DNA): TGTGCTAGTGGTTTCCGGTACGAGCAGTACTTC.